These T cell receptor beta chains were read from a single sample in a study of blood T cell repertoires in COVID-19. The protocol was immunoSEQ multiplex PCR, while the TCRdb copy is restricted to in-frame clones and leaves out a portion. The table has 160,000 or so clones, about 83% seen once. Sequences were obtained from peripheral blood. The receptors come from a human donor in a cohort sampled during active COVID-19. The CDR3 runs from the conserved cysteine through the conserved F or W. The D gene is left open where the match is weak. Part of the rows lack a size; the others show once, few, many or a class for expanded clones.

size: .; V: TRBV6-2/TRBV6-3; J: TRBJ2-3; D: TRBD2; DNA: TGTGCCAGCAGTTTCGGACTAGCGTCGTATAGAGATACGCAGTATTTT; CDR3: CASSFGLASYRDTQYF
size: .; V: TRBV19; J: TRBJ1-5; D: TRBD1; DNA: TGTGCCAGTAGTAGCCCCAGGACAGGAAATAGCAATCAGCCCCAGCATTTT; CDR3: CASSSPRTGNSNQPQHF
size: .; V: TRBV7-9; J: TRBJ1-5; D: .; DNA: TGTGCCAGCAGCCAATCCTCAGGGGACCAGCCCCAGCATTTT; CDR3: CASSQSSGDQPQHF
size: many; V: TRBV6-1; J: TRBJ2-4; D: TRBD1; DNA: TGTGCCAGCAGTGAACCGAGGACAGGGAGGAACATTCAGTACTTC; CDR3: CASSEPRTGRNIQYF
size: .; V: TRBV18; J: TRBJ2-7; D: TRBD1; DNA: TGTGCCAGCTCACCGACGGCAGGACAGGGGGCCTCCGAGCAGTACTTC; CDR3: CASSPTAGQGASEQYF
size: few; V: TRBV3-1/TRBV3-2; J: TRBJ1-2; D: .; DNA: TGTGCCAGCAGCACTGACTTCGGGGGCTACACCTTC; CDR3: CASSTDFGGYTF
size: .; V: TRBV3-1/TRBV3-2; J: TRBJ1-2; D: .; DNA: TGTGCCAGCAGCCAATTGGCCGCCTCTAACTATGGCTACACCTTC; CDR3: CASSQLAASNYGYTF
size: once; V: TRBV28; J: TRBJ1-2; D: TRBD1; DNA: TGTGCCAGCAGCACTTCCGGACAGGGGAGCGGTGGCTACACCTTC; CDR3: CASSTSGQGSGGYTF
size: .; V: TRBV27; J: TRBJ2-7; D: TRBD1; DNA: TGTGCCAGCTCTCTGTCCCTCTTACAGGGGAGTAAGTACGAGCAGTACTTC; CDR3: CASSLSLLQGSKYEQYF
size: .; V: TRBV7-9; J: TRBJ2-3; D: TRBD2; DNA: TGTGCCAGCATCAGGACTAGCGGGATCACAGATACGCAGTATTTT; CDR3: CASIRTSGITDTQYF
size: few; V: TRBV28; J: TRBJ1-1; D: TRBD1; DNA: TGTGCCAGCAGTTTCCGGGACAGGGGAGCTTTCTTT; CDR3: CASSFRDRGAFF
size: few; V: TRBV2; J: TRBJ1-5; D: TRBD1; DNA: TGTGCCAGCAGTGGACAGGGAGCGCGCAATCAGCCCCAGCATTTT; CDR3: CASSGQGARNQPQHF
size: once; V: TRBV3-1/TRBV3-2; J: TRBJ2-2; D: TRBD2; DNA: TGTGCCAGCAGCCAAGGGGTAGCGGGTGCGAACACCGGGGAGCTGTTTTTT; CDR3: CASSQGVAGANTGELFF
size: .; V: TRBV28; J: TRBJ1-2; D: .; DNA: TGTGCCAGCAGTGAGACAGGAAACTATGGCTACACCTTC; CDR3: CASSETGNYGYTF
size: .; V: TRBV7-2; J: TRBJ2-5; D: .; DNA: TGTGCCAGCAGCCTCCAGAGGAGTGGGCAAGAGACCCAGTACTTC; CDR3: CASSLQRSGQETQYF
size: .; V: TRBV6-2/TRBV6-3; J: TRBJ1-4; D: TRBD1; DNA: TGTGCCAGCAGTTCACATACAGGGGGCAACGAAAAACTGTTTTTT; CDR3: CASSSHTGGNEKLFF
size: .; V: TRBV6-2/TRBV6-3; J: TRBJ2-7; D: TRBD2; DNA: TGTGCCAGCAGTCCCCGAGGGACTAGCGGTTCCTACGAGCAGTACTTC; CDR3: CASSPRGTSGSYEQYF
size: .; V: TRBV18; J: TRBJ2-7; D: .; DNA: TGTGCCAGCTCCCCGAAGGGCAGGGGTGACGAGCAGTACTTC; CDR3: CASSPKGRGDEQYF
size: .; V: TRBV4-2; J: TRBJ2-3; D: TRBD2; DNA: TGTGCCAGCAGCCCACTAGCGGGAGGGCCCGGGGTTACGCAGTATTTT; CDR3: CASSPLAGGPGVTQYF
size: .; V: TRBV4-3; J: TRBJ1-1; D: .; DNA: TGCGCCAGCAGCCAAGATTGGGTCAGGGGATTGGGCACTGAAGCTTTCTTT; CDR3: CASSQDWVRGLGTEAFF
size: once; V: TRBV28; J: TRBJ2-7; D: .; DNA: TGTGCCAGCGGCCCGGGAGACTACGAGCAGTACTTC; CDR3: CASGPGDYEQYF
size: .; V: TRBV11-2; J: TRBJ2-7; D: .; DNA: TGTGCCAGCAGCTTAGGGATAGAGGGAGGAAGGTACTTC; CDR3: CASSLGIEGGRYF
size: .; V: TRBV6-5; J: TRBJ2-7; D: .; DNA: TGTGCCAGCAGTTACTCGGAGGGGGCGTTCTCCTACGAGCAGTACTTC; CDR3: CASSYSEGAFSYEQYF
size: .; V: TRBV4-2; J: TRBJ2-7; D: TRBD1; DNA: TGTGCCAGCAGCCAAGAATGGAGACAGGGACGGGCCTACGAGCAGTACTTC; CDR3: CASSQEWRQGRAYEQYF
size: .; V: TRBV13; J: TRBJ2-1; D: .; DNA: TGTGCCAGCAGCTTAGTTCGGAGTGAGCAGTTCTTC; CDR3: CASSLVRSEQFF
size: .; V: TRBV6-1; J: TRBJ2-2; D: TRBD2; DNA: TGTGCCAGCAGTGAAGTGCGGGGGGCCTACACCGGGGAGCTGTTTTTT; CDR3: CASSEVRGAYTGELFF
size: .; V: TRBV5-1; J: TRBJ2-5; D: .; DNA: TGCGCCAGCACCAGCCAAGAGACCCAGTACTTC; CDR3: CASTSQETQYF
size: few; V: TRBV19; J: TRBJ1-6; D: TRBD1; DNA: TGTGCCACTCAACAGGGGGTTAGTTCACCCCTCCACTTT; CDR3: CATQQGVSSPLHF
size: few; V: TRBV28; J: TRBJ1-5; D: .; DNA: TGTGCCAGCAGTTCCCACTTAAATCAGCCCCAGCATTTT; CDR3: CASSSHLNQPQHF
size: .; V: TRBV12-5; J: TRBJ1-1; D: .; DNA: TGTGCTAGTGGTTTGTCCCTGACGGGGAACACTGAAGCTTTCTTT; CDR3: CASGLSLTGNTEAFF
size: .; V: TRBV18; J: TRBJ2-7; D: .; DNA: TGTGCCAGCTCACCGTCGGACAGCTCCTACGAGCAGTACTTC; CDR3: CASSPSDSSYEQYF
size: .; V: TRBV6-2/TRBV6-3; J: TRBJ2-7; D: .; DNA: TGTGCCAGCAGCGGGACTGCCCCCTACGAGCAGTACTTC; CDR3: CASSGTAPYEQYF
size: .; V: TRBV6-2/TRBV6-3; J: TRBJ2-5; D: .; DNA: TGTGCCAGCAGTTTGGGTGGGCCACAAGAGACCCAGTACTTC; CDR3: CASSLGGPQETQYF
size: .; V: TRBV28; J: TRBJ2-3; D: TRBD2; DNA: TGTGCCAGCAGTTTAATCGGCGGGAGTCTAGGCACAGATACGCAGTATTTT; CDR3: CASSLIGGSLGTDTQYF
size: .; V: TRBV5-5; J: TRBJ2-7; D: TRBD2; DNA: TGTGCCAGCAGCTTCAGAGCGGGGCGGGAGTCCCTCGAGCAGTACTTC; CDR3: CASSFRAGRESLEQYF
size: .; V: TRBV7-2; J: TRBJ2-7; D: .; DNA: TGTGCCAGCAGCTTGAACCAGGGTACCTACGAGCAGTACTTC; CDR3: CASSLNQGTYEQYF
size: .; V: TRBV10-2; J: TRBJ1-6; D: .; DNA: TGCGCCAGCAGAACCGGGGCGGGGACACCCCTCCACTTT; CDR3: CASRTGAGTPLHF
size: .; V: TRBV12-3/TRBV12-4; J: TRBJ1-2; D: .; DNA: TGTGCCAGCAGTTCCCAGGGGAGAGGTGGCTACACCTTC; CDR3: CASSSQGRGGYTF
size: .; V: TRBV7-8; J: TRBJ2-1; D: TRBD2; DNA: TGTGCCAGCAGCCCAGATAGCGGGAGAATTAACAATGAGCAGTTCTTC; CDR3: CASSPDSGRINNEQFF
size: .; V: TRBV6-2/TRBV6-3; J: TRBJ2-3; D: TRBD2; DNA: TGTGCCAGCAGCTCCATCGGGGGAGGGGACACAGATACGCAGTATTTT; CDR3: CASSSIGGGDTDTQYF
size: .; V: TRBV5-1; J: TRBJ2-7; D: TRBD2; DNA: TGCGCCAGCAGTCTAGCGGGGGGGCACTACGAGCAGTACTTC; CDR3: CASSLAGGHYEQYF
size: .; V: TRBV6-1; J: TRBJ1-1; D: TRBD1; DNA: TGTGCCAGCAGTGAAGGTTTATTAGGACAGGGATTATTGGCTTTCTTT; CDR3: CASSEGLLGQGLLAFF
size: .; V: TRBV19; J: TRBJ1-5; D: .; DNA: TGTGCCAGTAGTATAGTGACAGGTAATCAGCCCCAGCATTTT; CDR3: CASSIVTGNQPQHF
size: .; V: TRBV10-3; J: TRBJ1-3; D: .; DNA: TGTGCCATCAGTGGAGACTCTGGAAACACCATATATTTT; CDR3: CAISGDSGNTIYF
size: .; V: TRBV25-1; J: TRBJ2-1; D: .; DNA: TGTGCCAGCAGCTACCTGCCGGGTGAGCAGTTCTTC; CDR3: CASSYLPGEQFF
size: .; V: TRBV7-9; J: TRBJ2-2; D: .; DNA: TGTGCCTTACGCCGGGAGACTTTCCGGAACACCGGGGAGCTGTTTTTT; CDR3: CALRRETFRNTGELFF
size: .; V: TRBV4-2; J: TRBJ1-2; D: .; DNA: TGTGCCAGCAGCCAAGATTTTTCAGGGTCTAACTATGGCTACACCTTC; CDR3: CASSQDFSGSNYGYTF
size: .; V: TRBV27; J: TRBJ2-3; D: TRBD1; DNA: TGTGCCAGCAGTTTATCGAGGGGACAGCCCACAGATACGCAGTATTTT; CDR3: CASSLSRGQPTDTQYF
size: .; V: TRBV19; J: TRBJ1-1; D: .; DNA: TGTGCCAGTAGTGCTGGGGGGAAGAACACTGAAGCTTTCTTT; CDR3: CASSAGGKNTEAFF
size: .; V: TRBV7-2; J: TRBJ1-2; D: TRBD1; DNA: TGTGCCAGCAGCTTAGACTGGGACAGCCTCTATGGCTACACCTTC; CDR3: CASSLDWDSLYGYTF
size: .; V: TRBV7-3; J: TRBJ2-3; D: TRBD2; DNA: TGTGCCAGCAGCCCCAGCAGCGGGAGACCAGATACGCAGTATTTT; CDR3: CASSPSSGRPDTQYF
size: .; V: TRBV6-2/TRBV6-3; J: TRBJ2-7; D: .; DNA: TGTGCCAGCAGTTACCCCGGGACAACCTACGAGCAGTACTTC; CDR3: CASSYPGTTYEQYF
size: .; V: TRBV5-1; J: TRBJ2-7; D: TRBD1; DNA: TGCGCCAGCAGCGCCCCCGGACAGGCATCCTACGAGCAGTACTTC; CDR3: CASSAPGQASYEQYF
size: .; V: TRBV28; J: TRBJ2-3; D: .; DNA: TGTGCCAGCAGTTTAGTCTCCACAGATACGCAGTATTTT; CDR3: CASSLVSTDTQYF
size: .; V: TRBV4-1; J: TRBJ2-7; D: .; DNA: TGCGCCAGCAGCCAGCCTTCCGGGAACGGATACGAGCAGTACTTC; CDR3: CASSQPSGNGYEQYF
size: .; V: TRBV10-2; J: TRBJ1-2; D: TRBD1; DNA: TGCGCCAGCAGTGAGCCCAGGACAGGGGACTATGGCTACACCTTC; CDR3: CASSEPRTGDYGYTF
size: .; V: TRBV11-3; J: TRBJ1-3; D: .; DNA: TGTGCCAGCAGCTCCGGGGGAAACACCATATATTTT; CDR3: CASSSGGNTIYF